One and the same sample provided the 16 T cell receptor beta chains below, sequenced in a study of spatial heterogeneity in lung cancer. Study results and limitations: It was found that expanded intratumoral alpha and beta TCR counts tracked tumor mutation counts.

TCRdb re-called the 5' RACE reads through MiXCR, storing one row per CDR3 protein. The sample contains about 16,000 distinct CDR3 sequences, approximately 6.2% of which appear only once. Antigens for these TCRs are unknown. Time point indicated: sample taken at primary tumor resection. The starting material was lung tumor tissue, obtained at surgery. Receptors were obtained from a female donor with early-stage non-small cell lung cancer.

This clonotype was seen ten or more times. The genes are TRBV20-1 and TRBJ1-3; D is unresolved. Germline V lookup: CDR1 DFQATT, CDR2 SNEGSKA (reference sequence). The CDR3 extends over 13 amino acids. Trimming cost V 3 bases and J 0 bases, with 6 bases left between them. The CDR3: CSASAVSGNTIYF. The CDR3 bases are TGCAGTGCTAGCGCCGTCTCTGGAAACACCATATATTTT.

Notes on this clonotype: A read error may be the cause here, since a much bigger clone is one base away. This sequence joins TRBV5-1 and TRBJ1-6; D remains unclear. Per the germline V gene, CDR1 is SGHRS and CDR2 is YFSETQ. The CDR3 is 16 amino acids. This CDR3 is CTSSLDLGSYNSPLHF. The DNA of the CDR3 is TGCACCAGCAGCTTGGACCTGGGCTCCTATAATTCACCCCTCCACTTT.

This clonotype occurred many times. V is TRBV3-1 and J is TRBJ2-2; possibly TRBD2 for D (5 bases). Looked up from germline, CDR1 is LGHDT and CDR2 is YNNKEL (reference sequence). V lost 4 bases and J 2 bases, leaving 14 bases between the germline ends. This CDR3 contains 16 residues. The chain's CDR3 is CASSPLASLNTGELFF. CDR3 coding DNA: TGTGCCAGCAGCCCCTTGGCTAGCCTCAACACCGGGGAGCTGTTTTTT.

This clonotype was seen ten or more times. The rearrangement uses TRBV9 and TRBJ2-3; 12 bases line up with TRBD2. The germline V gene has CDR1 SGDLS and CDR2 YYNGEE. The V segment lost 1 base and the J segment 1 base; nucleotides outside the gene matches: 4. There are 17 residues in the CDR3. The CDR3 is CASSVLAGGRGTDTQYF. For the CDR3, the DNA is TGTGCCAGCAGCGTACTAGCGGGGGGGCGAGGCACAGATACGCAGTATTTT.

This clonotype was observed many times. This chain connects TRBV7-2 to TRBJ1-6; 7 positions agree with TRBD1. The germline CDR1 and CDR2 sequences are SGHTA and FQGNSA. Losses at the gene ends were 2 bases for V and 14 bases for J; bases not matched to a gene: 3. The CDR3 loop spans 12 amino acids. CDR3 region: CASSLQQGSLHF. The CDR3 nucleotides are TGTGCCAGCAGCTTACAACAGGGGTCCCTCCACTTT.

This clonotype was seen repeatedly, ten times or more. The chain joins TRBV7-9 to TRBJ1-1; 10 positions match TRBD1. Per the germline V gene, CDR1 is SEHNR and CDR2 is FQNEAQ (reference sequence). The CDR3 has 14 residues. The trim removed 7 bases at V and 3 bases at J, leaving 5 bases unmatched. The CDR3 DNA reads as TGTGCCAGCATGACAGGGGGCTTCTACACTGAAGCTTTCTTT. Translated: CASMTGGFYTEAFF.

The chain has TRBV5-4 and TRBJ2-3, with unresolved D. From germline, CDR1 is SGHNT and CDR2 YYREEE (reference sequence). This CDR3 spans 15 amino acids. V was shortened by 4 bases and J by 2 bases, with 14 bases between the two germline ends. CDR3 coding DNA: TGTGCCAGCAGCCCAAATGGAATTTACACAGATACGCAGTATTTT. As protein: CASSPNGIYTDTQYF. The complete variable domain, with remaining parts taken from reference TRBV5-4 and TRBJ2-3, reads ETGVTQSPTHLIKTRGQQVTLRCSSQSGHNTVSWYQQALGQGPQFIFQYYREEENGRGNFPPRFSGLQFPNYSSELNVNALELDDSALYLCASSPNGIYTDTQYFGPGTRLTVL.

At least ten counts were recorded for this clonotype. This chain connects TRBV3-1 to TRBJ2-7; the D call may be TRBD1 or TRBD2 (6 bases each). CDR1 LGHDT and CDR2 YNNKEL come from the germline V gene (reference sequence). The CDR3 spans 15 residues. V was trimmed by 3 bases and J by 6 bases, leaving 18 bases between them. CDR3 residues: CASSQADLGGGEQYF. As DNA, the CDR3 is TGTGCCAGCAGCCAGGCCGACTTGGGGGGCGGCGAGCAGTACTTC.

This clonotype has ten or more counts. The CDR3 coding sequence is TGTGCCAGCACCATTATCGGACTAGCGGCTAAAAACATTCAGTACTTC. Its protein product is CASTIIGLAAKNIQYF. The J gene is TRBJ2-4, the V gene TRBV7-2; TRBD2 agrees at 10 bases. CDR3 size: 16 residues. Looked up from germline, CDR1 is SGHTA and CDR2 is FQGNSA. V was clipped by 7 bases and J by 4 bases; unmatched bases: 10.

To note about this clonotype: This sequence may be a read error, since a much larger clone differs from it by one base. V and J are TRBV11-1 and TRBJ1-1; D gene uncertain. Germline CDR1 reads SGHAT; CDR2 reads FQDESV (reference sequence). This CDR3 contains 12 residues. The CDR3: CASSHVNTKAFF. The CDR3 DNA sequence: TGTGCCAGCAGCCATGTTAACACTAAAGCTTTCTTT.

This clonotype was counted ten times or more. J is TRBJ2-3 and V is TRBV18; possible D gene TRBD2, 5 bases. The V end lost 0 bases, the J end lost 1 base, and 11 bases lay between the germline ends. This CDR3 is 16 amino acids long. Germline V gene data show CDR1 as KGHSH and CDR2 as LQKENI. CDR3 region: CASSPPSDQGTDTQYF. The CDR3 DNA follows: TGTGCCAGCTCACCACCTAGCGATCAGGGCACAGATACGCAGTATTTT.

This clonotype was recorded at least ten times. The rearrangement uses TRBV7-2 and TRBJ1-3, with D unresolved. Germline V lookup: CDR1 SGHTA, CDR2 FQGNSA. This CDR3 region has 14 residues. Trimming stripped 8 bases from V and 4 bases from J, with 15 bases between. In DNA form, the CDR3 reads TGTGCCAGCTCACTTTGGGCTAGCGGAAACACCATATATTTT. Its translation is CASSLWASGNTIYF.

This clonotype was seen ten or more times. The chain links TRBV3-1 to TRBJ2-5; TRBD2 aligns across 10 bases. Germline values: CDR1 LGHDT, CDR2 YNNKEL (reference sequence). The V and J ends lost 1 base and 7 bases, in that order; junction bases with no gene match: 9. The CDR3 has 16 amino acids. The CDR3 DNA sequence: TGTGCCAGCAGCCAAGCCCTAGCGGGGGCCCTTCGGACCCAGTACTTC. This encodes CASSQALAGALRTQYF.

This clonotype was seen at least ten times. The chain uses TRBV12-3 or TRBV12-4 and TRBJ2-1; 12 bases line up with TRBD2. V lost 1 base, J lost 5 bases, and 3 bases stayed unmatched. CDR3 size: 16 residues. The CDR3 sequence: CASSLELAGGDNEQFF. The CDR3 DNA sequence: TGTGCCAGCAGTTTAGAACTAGCGGGGGGCGACAATGAGCAGTTCTTC.

In its sample, this clonotype was seen many times. The genes are TRBV28 and TRBJ2-7; D assignment may be TRBD1 or TRBD2 (6 bases each). Trimming took off 7 bases at V and 2 bases at J, with 18 bases between the two ends. Per the germline V gene, CDR1 is MDHEN and CDR2 is SYDVKM. The CDR3 has 15 residues. The CDR3 here is CASMVEQGLAYEQYF. CDR3 DNA sequence: TGTGCCAGCATGGTTGAACAGGGACTGGCCTACGAGCAGTACTTC.

For this clonotype: A read error may produce the germline difference seen at one junction end. The J gene is TRBJ1-1, the V gene TRBV5-6; 10 bases align to TRBD1. Per the germline V gene, CDR1 is SGHDT and CDR2 is YYEEEE. The CDR3 extends over 16 amino acids. CDR3 coding DNA: TGTGCCACCAGTCGACAGGGGGCATCGATGAACACTGCAGCTTTCTTT. Its protein product is CATSRQGASMNTAAFF. Full variable domain (remainder filled in from reference TRBV5-6 and TRBJ1-1): DAGVTQSPTHLIKTRGQQVTLRCSPKSGHDTVSWYQQALGQGPQFIFQYYEEEERQRGNFPDRFSGHQFPNYSSELNVNALLLGDSALYLCATSRQGASMNTAAFFGQGTRLTVV.